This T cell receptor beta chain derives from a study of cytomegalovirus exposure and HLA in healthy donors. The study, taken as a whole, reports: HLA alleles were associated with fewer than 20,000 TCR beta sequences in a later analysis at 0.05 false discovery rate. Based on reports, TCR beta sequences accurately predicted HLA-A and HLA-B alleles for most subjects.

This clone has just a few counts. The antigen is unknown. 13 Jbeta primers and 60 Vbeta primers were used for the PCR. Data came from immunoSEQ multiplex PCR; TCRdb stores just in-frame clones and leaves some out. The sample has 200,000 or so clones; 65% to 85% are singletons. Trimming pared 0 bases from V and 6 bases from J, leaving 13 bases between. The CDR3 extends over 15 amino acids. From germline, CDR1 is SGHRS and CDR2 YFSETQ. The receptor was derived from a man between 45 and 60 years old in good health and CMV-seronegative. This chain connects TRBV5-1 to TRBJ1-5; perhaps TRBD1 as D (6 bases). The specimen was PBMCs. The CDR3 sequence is CASSLDGQYSQPQHF. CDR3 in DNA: TGCGCCAGCAGCTTGGACGGACAGTACAGTCAGCCCCAGCATTTT.